Listed below are T cell receptor beta chains from one sample, sequenced in a study of human T cells and chemical hapten exposure. TCRdb fed the RACE reads into MiXCR, producing one record per CDR3 protein. Here the sample spans 50,000 to 70,000 distinct CDR3 sequences, 9.5% to 15% being singletons. The specimen was whole blood, collected in connection with sensitization to the hapten diphenylcyclopropenone (DPC). These receptors were collected from a man aged 25 to 45 with alopecia areata. Some clones in this sample may be carry-over from other donors' samples. Both conserved end residues are part of each CDR3. Fields, in order: CDR3 protein, CDR3 DNA, J gene, clone size, V gene, D gene. The D gene is left open where the match is weak. Clone size is shown for a subset of rows, as once, few, many or a class of expanded clone.

CAIRTENTEAFF | TGTGCCATCAGAACAGAGAACACTGAAGCTTTCTTT | TRBJ1-1 | - | TRBV10-3 | -
CSVDGAAADTQYF | TGCAGCGTTGATGGTGCGGCGGCAGATACGCAGTATTTT | TRBJ2-3 | - | TRBV29-1 | -
CASSLNTYTDTQYF | TGTGCCAGCAGCTTAAATACCTACACAGATACGCAGTATTTT | TRBJ2-3 | many | TRBV11-2 | -
CASSPGGEGLNTEAFF | TGTGCCAGCAGCCCGGGGGGTGAAGGGTTGAACACTGAAGCTTTCTTT | TRBJ1-1 | many | TRBV7-3 | -
CASSQGIGGNTIYF | TGCGCCAGCAGCCAAGGTATTGGAGGAAACACCATATATTTT | TRBJ1-3 | many | TRBV4-3 | -
CASSDSQRWEKLFF | TGTGCCAGCAGCGACAGTCAGCGGTGGGAAAAACTGTTTTTT | TRBJ1-4 | few | TRBV12-3/TRBV12-4 | -
CATSTDSGTFTGELFF | TGTGCCACCAGCACGGACAGTGGGACCTTCACCGGGGAGCTGTTTTTT | TRBJ2-2 | - | TRBV7-2 | -
CSVAGTFNQPQHF | TGCAGCGTTGCAGGGACTTTCAATCAGCCCCAGCATTTT | TRBJ1-5 | - | TRBV29-1 | -
CSVPSTTTYEQYF | TGCAGCGTCCCCTCGACAACTACCTACGAGCAGTACTTC | TRBJ2-7 | - | TRBV29-1 | -
CASSPQAGPGLRGTGANVLTF | TGTGCCAGCAGCCCTCAGGCGGGTCCGGGACTAAGGGGTACCGGGGCCAACGTCCTGACTTTC | TRBJ2-6 | - | TRBV7-2 | TRBD2
CASSLKVRSGGREQYF | TGTGCCAGCAGTTTAAAAGTCCGTAGCGGGGGGCGCGAGCAGTACTTC | TRBJ2-7 | many | TRBV28 | TRBD2
CSVTDRIAKNIQYF | TGCAGCGTTACCGACAGAATAGCCAAAAACATTCAGTACTTC | TRBJ2-4 | many | TRBV29-1 | -
CAIRDPGDPNYGYTF | TGTGCCATCAGGGATCCAGGGGATCCTAACTATGGCTACACCTTC | TRBJ1-2 | many | TRBV10-3 | -
CASSMTGFPLDEQFF | TGTGCCAGCAGCATGACAGGGTTCCCCCTGGATGAGCAGTTCTTC | TRBJ2-1 | - | TRBV7-2 | TRBD1
CASRLTGGYTEAFF | TGTGCCAGCAGATTGACAGGGGGCTACACTGAAGCTTTCTTT | TRBJ1-1 | many | TRBV27 | TRBD1
CASSPTQGQQTSGGVADTQYF | TGTGCCAGCAGCCCTACGCAAGGGCAACAGACTAGCGGGGGGGTAGCAGATACGCAGTATTTT | TRBJ2-3 | once | TRBV7-2 | TRBD2
CASSLGQGGSPLHF | TGTGCCAGCAGCTTAGGACAGGGAGGCTCACCCCTCCACTTT | TRBJ1-6 | few | TRBV7-9 | TRBD1
CASRSTGVGQPQHF | TGTGCCAGCAGGTCCACAGGGGTGGGTCAGCCCCAGCATTTT | TRBJ1-5 | many | TRBV28 | TRBD1
CASSRTGGEKLFF | TGTGCCAGCAGTAGGACAGGAGGGGAAAAACTGTTTTTT | TRBJ1-4 | many | TRBV6-6 | TRBD1
CSARAGTGPPTYEQYF | TGCAGTGCTAGAGCCGGGACAGGCCCTCCTACCTACGAGCAGTACTTC | TRBJ2-7 | few | TRBV20-1 | TRBD1
CASRDSYEQYF | TGTGCCAGCAGGGACTCCTACGAGCAGTACTTC | TRBJ2-7 | - | TRBV6-2/TRBV6-3 | -
CASSLEAGPTTEQYF | TGTGCCAGCAGCTTAGAAGCAGGCCCGACTACCGAGCAGTACTTC | TRBJ2-7 | few | TRBV7-9 | -
CASSPGGRWGTEAFF | TGTGCCAGCAGCCCAGGGGGGCGTTGGGGCACTGAAGCTTTCTTT | TRBJ1-1 | - | TRBV14 | TRBD1
CASSRTANTGELFF | TGTGCCAGCAGTCGGACAGCGAACACCGGGGAGCTGTTTTTT | TRBJ2-2 | - | TRBV12-3/TRBV12-4 | -
CASSPWFGPTGTYEQYF | TGTGCCAGCAGTCCTTGGTTTGGACCGACGGGAACCTACGAGCAGTACTTC | TRBJ2-7 | few | TRBV6-5 | -
CACRRGAYTDTQYF | TGTGCCTGTAGACGTGGGGCGTACACAGATACGCAGTATTTT | TRBJ2-3 | - | TRBV30 | -
CASIPGAGNQPQHF | TGTGCCAGCATTCCGGGGGCTGGCAATCAGCCCCAGCATTTT | TRBJ1-5 | many | TRBV6-1 | -
CASTGRANEKLFF | TGTGCCAGCACCGGTAGAGCTAATGAAAAACTGTTTTTT | TRBJ1-4 | few | TRBV6-5 | -
CASGLEGSTDTQYF | TGTGCTAGTGGTTTAGAGGGGAGCACAGATACGCAGTATTTT | TRBJ2-3 | - | TRBV12-5 | -
CASSPPSGSSYEQYF | TGTGCCAGCTCACCACCGTCAGGTAGCTCCTACGAGCAGTACTTC | TRBJ2-7 | few | TRBV18 | -
CASSQEISGTAFYNSPLHF | TGCGCCAGCAGCCAAGAGATAAGTGGGACAGCCTTTTATAATTCACCCCTCCACTTT | TRBJ1-6 | - | TRBV4-3 | TRBD1
CASSSDRDREKVYYGYTF | TGTGCCAGCAGCTCCGATCGGGACAGGGAGAAAGTTTACTATGGCTACACCTTC | TRBJ1-2 | many | TRBV7-8 | TRBD1
CASSLAPGRIQETQYF | TGTGCCAGCAGCTTAGCGCCGGGACGGATCCAAGAGACCCAGTACTTC | TRBJ2-5 | few | TRBV7-2 | -
CASSATTSSKYEQYF | TGCGCCAGCAGCGCGACAACGAGCTCAAAATACGAGCAGTACTTC | TRBJ2-7 | - | TRBV5-1 | -
CASSPARAEAFF | TGTGCCAGCTCTCCCGCAAGGGCTGAAGCTTTCTTT | TRBJ1-1 | many | TRBV18 | -
CASGYKNIQYF | TGTGCCAGCGGATACAAAAACATTCAGTACTTC | TRBJ2-4 | few | TRBV28 | -
CASSLSRTSGGYNEQFF | TGTGCCAGCAGCTTATCCCGGACTAGCGGGGGATACAATGAGCAGTTCTTC | TRBJ2-1 | many | TRBV11-2 | TRBD2
CSVRDKTYNEQFF | TGCAGCGTCCGGGACAAAACCTACAATGAGCAGTTCTTC | TRBJ2-1 | - | TRBV29-1 | -
CASGFRNTEAFF | TGTGCCAGCGGGTTCAGGAACACTGAAGCTTTCTTT | TRBJ1-1 | - | TRBV12-3/TRBV12-4 | -
CASSLKAVRSNQPQHF | TGTGCCAGCAGTTTAAAGGCAGTTAGAAGCAATCAGCCCCAGCATTTT | TRBJ1-5 | - | TRBV27 | -
CASSPPGTSVSGANVLTF | TGTGCCAGCAGCCCCCCTGGGACTAGCGTCTCTGGGGCCAACGTCCTGACTTTC | TRBJ2-6 | few | TRBV7-6 | TRBD2
CASSLVRTGGWADTQYF | TGCGCCAGCAGCCTCGTTAGGACGGGGGGCTGGGCAGATACGCAGTATTTT | TRBJ2-3 | many | TRBV4-3 | -
CAITMGEGTEAFF | TGTGCCATCACCATGGGAGAGGGCACTGAAGCTTTCTTT | TRBJ1-1 | - | TRBV10-3 | -
CTNSPLHF | TGTACCAATTCACCCCTCCACTTT | TRBJ1-6 | - | TRBV28 | -
CASSLEWGEGYTF | TGTGCCAGCAGCTTAGAATGGGGCGAAGGCTACACCTTC | TRBJ1-2 | many | TRBV7-9 | -
CASSFRGSTTEAFF | TGCGCCAGCAGCTTTAGAGGAAGTACCACTGAAGCTTTCTTT | TRBJ1-1 | few | TRBV5-1 | -
CASINRGGRTDTQYF | TGTGCCAGCATTAACCGTGGGGGCAGAACAGATACGCAGTATTTT | TRBJ2-3 | many | TRBV12-3/TRBV12-4 | -
CSVEPGPGSAGELFF | TGCAGCGTTGAGCCCGGGCCGGGGAGCGCCGGGGAGCTGTTTTTT | TRBJ2-2 | - | TRBV29-1 | -
CASSKGKGGSYEQYF | TGTGCCAGCAGCAAAGGAAAAGGGGGTTCCTACGAGCAGTACTTC | TRBJ2-7 | - | TRBV21-1 | -
CSALSGASNQPQHF | TGCAGTGCCTTGTCAGGGGCGAGCAATCAGCCCCAGCATTTT | TRBJ1-5 | few | TRBV20-1 | -
CASSVVADTQYF | TGTGCCAGCAGCGTGGTTGCAGATACGCAGTATTTT | TRBJ2-3 | few | TRBV9 | -
CASSLQPLIIQYF | TGTGCCAGCAGCTTACAACCCCTGATCATTCAGTACTTC | TRBJ2-4 | many | TRBV7-2 | -